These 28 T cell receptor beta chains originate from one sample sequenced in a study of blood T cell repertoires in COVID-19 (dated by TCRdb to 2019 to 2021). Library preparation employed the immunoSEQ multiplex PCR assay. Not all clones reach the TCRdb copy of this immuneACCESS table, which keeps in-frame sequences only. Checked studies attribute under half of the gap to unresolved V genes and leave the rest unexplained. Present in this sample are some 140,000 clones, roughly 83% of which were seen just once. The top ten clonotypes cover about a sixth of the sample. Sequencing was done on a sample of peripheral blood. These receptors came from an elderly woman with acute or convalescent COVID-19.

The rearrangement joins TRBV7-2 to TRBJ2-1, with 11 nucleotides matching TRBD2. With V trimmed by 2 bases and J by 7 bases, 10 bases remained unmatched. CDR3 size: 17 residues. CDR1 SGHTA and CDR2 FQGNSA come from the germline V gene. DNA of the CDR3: TGTGCCAGCAGCTTAACCTCCGGGACTAGCGGTCTTAATGAGCAGTTCTTC. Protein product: CASSLTSGTSGLNEQFF. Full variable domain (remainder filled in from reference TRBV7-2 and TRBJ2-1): GAGVSQSPSNKVTEKGKDVELRCDPISGHTALYWYRQSLGQGLEFLIYFQGNSAPDKSGLPSDRFSAERTGGSVSTLTIQRTQQEDSAVYLCASSLTSGTSGLNEQFFGPGTRLTVL.

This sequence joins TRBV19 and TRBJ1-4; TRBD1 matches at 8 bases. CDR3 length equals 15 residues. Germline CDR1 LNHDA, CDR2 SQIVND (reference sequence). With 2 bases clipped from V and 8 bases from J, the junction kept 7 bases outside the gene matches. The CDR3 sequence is CASSISRGLEEKLFF. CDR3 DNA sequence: TGTGCCAGTAGTATATCCAGGGGGCTAGAGGAAAAACTGTTTTTT.

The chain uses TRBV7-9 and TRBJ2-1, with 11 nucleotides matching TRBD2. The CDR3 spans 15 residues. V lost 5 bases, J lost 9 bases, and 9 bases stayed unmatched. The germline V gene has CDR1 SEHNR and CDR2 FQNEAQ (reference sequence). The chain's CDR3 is CASSETSGESPEQFF. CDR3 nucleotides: TGTGCCAGCAGCGAGACTAGCGGGGAGAGTCCTGAGCAGTTCTTC.

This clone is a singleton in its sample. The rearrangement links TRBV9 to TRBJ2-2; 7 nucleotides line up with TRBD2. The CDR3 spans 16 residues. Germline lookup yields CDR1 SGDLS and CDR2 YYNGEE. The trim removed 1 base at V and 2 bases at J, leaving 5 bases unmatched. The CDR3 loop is CASSVTGGVNTGELFF. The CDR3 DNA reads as TGTGCCAGCAGCGTAACGGGGGGAGTAAACACCGGGGAGCTGTTTTTT.

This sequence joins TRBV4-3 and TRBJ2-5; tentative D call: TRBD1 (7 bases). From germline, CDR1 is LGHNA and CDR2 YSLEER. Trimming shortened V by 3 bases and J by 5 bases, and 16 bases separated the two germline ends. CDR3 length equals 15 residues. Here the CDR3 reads CASSQGYRGGETQYF. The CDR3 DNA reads TGCGCCAGCAGCCAGGGATACAGGGGAGGCGAGACCCAGTACTTC.

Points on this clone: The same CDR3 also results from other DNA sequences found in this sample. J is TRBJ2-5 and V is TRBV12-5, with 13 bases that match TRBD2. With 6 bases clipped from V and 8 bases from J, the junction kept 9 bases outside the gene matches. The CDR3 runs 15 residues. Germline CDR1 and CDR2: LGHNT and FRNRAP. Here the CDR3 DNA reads TGTGCTAGTGGCCCCGGACTAGCGGGAGTAGAAACCCAGTACTTC. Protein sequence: CASGPGLAGVETQYF. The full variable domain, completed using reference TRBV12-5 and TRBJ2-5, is DARVTQTPRHKVTEMGQEVTMRCQPILGHNTVFWYRQTMMQGLELLAYFRNRAPLDDSGMPKDRFSAEMPDATLATLKIQPSEPRDSAVYFCASGPGLAGVETQYFGPGTRLLVL.

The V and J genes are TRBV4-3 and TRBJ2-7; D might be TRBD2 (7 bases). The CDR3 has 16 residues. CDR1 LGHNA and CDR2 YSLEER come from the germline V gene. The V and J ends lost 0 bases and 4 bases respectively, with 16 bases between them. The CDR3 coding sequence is TGCGCCAGCAGCCAAGAAAGGGGGAGGGACGCTTACGAGCAGTACTTC. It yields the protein CASSQERGRDAYEQYF.

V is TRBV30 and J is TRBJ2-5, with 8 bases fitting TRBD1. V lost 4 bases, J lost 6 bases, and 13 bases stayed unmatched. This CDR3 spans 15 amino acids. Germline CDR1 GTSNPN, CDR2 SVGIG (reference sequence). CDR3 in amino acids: CAWMGSGGGFKTQYF. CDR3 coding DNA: TGTGCCTGGATGGGTTCAGGGGGCGGTTTTAAGACCCAGTACTTC.

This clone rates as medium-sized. CDR3 coding DNA: TGCGCCAGCAGTGACCGATACATCTATGGCTACACCTTC. Translating it yields CASSDRYIYGYTF. The chain has TRBV10-2 and TRBJ1-2, with no clear D. V was shortened by 3 bases and J by 4 bases, with 9 bases between the two germline ends. Germline V gives CDR1 WSHSY, CDR2 SAAADI. This CDR3 has 13 residues.

The CDR3 loop reads CASSLVGTGRPNQPQHF. The DNA for the CDR3 is TGTGCCAGCAGCTTAGTTGGGACAGGGAGGCCCAATCAGCCCCAGCATTTT. The chain uses TRBV7-2 and TRBJ1-5, with TRBD1 matching 9 bases. Germline loops: CDR1 SGHTA, CDR2 FQGNSA. V was pared by 1 base and J by 3 bases, with 7 bases of the junction left unmatched. This CDR3 spans 17 amino acids.

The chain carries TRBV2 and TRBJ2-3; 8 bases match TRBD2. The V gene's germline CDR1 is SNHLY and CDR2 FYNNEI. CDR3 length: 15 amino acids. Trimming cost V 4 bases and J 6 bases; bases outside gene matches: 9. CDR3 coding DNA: TGTGCCAGCAGTGTCAGCGGGGGTCTGGGGGATACGCAGTATTTT. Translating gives CASSVSGGLGDTQYF.

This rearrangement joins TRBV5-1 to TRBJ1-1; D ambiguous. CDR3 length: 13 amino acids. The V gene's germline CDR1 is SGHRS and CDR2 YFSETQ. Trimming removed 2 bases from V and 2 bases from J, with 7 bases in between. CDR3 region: CASSLLQNTEAFF. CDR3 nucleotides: TGCGCCAGCAGCTTATTACAAAACACTGAAGCTTTCTTT.

For the CDR3, the DNA is TGTGCCAGCTCAACCTACTCTCAAGAGACCCAGTACTTC. Amino acids: CASSTYSQETQYF. The rearrangement links TRBV18 to TRBJ2-5; D ambiguous. There are 13 residues in the CDR3. Germline lookup yields CDR1 KGHSH and CDR2 LQKENI. With 5 bases removed from V and 2 bases from J, the gap between germline ends came to 9 bases. The complete variable domain, with remaining parts taken from reference TRBV18 and TRBJ2-5, reads NAGVMQNPRHLVRRRGQEARLRCSPMKGHSHVYWYRQLPEEGLKFMVYLQKENIIDESGMPKERFSAEFPKEGPSILRIQQVVRGDSAAYFCASSTYSQETQYFGPGTRLLVL.

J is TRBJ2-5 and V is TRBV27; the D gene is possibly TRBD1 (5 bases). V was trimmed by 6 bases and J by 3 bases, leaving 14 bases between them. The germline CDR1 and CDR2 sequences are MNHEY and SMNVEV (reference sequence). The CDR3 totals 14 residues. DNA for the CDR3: TGTGCCAGCAGCCAGACCCAAGGGGAAGAGACCCAGTACTTC. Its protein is CASSQTQGEETQYF.

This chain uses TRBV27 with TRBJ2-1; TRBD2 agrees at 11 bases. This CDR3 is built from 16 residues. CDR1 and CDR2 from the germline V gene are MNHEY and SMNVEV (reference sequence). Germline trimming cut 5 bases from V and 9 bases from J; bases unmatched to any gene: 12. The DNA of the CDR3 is TGTGCCAGCAGTCCCCAGGGTAGCGGGAGGGCTTCTGAGCAGTTCTTC. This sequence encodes CASSPQGSGRASEQFF.

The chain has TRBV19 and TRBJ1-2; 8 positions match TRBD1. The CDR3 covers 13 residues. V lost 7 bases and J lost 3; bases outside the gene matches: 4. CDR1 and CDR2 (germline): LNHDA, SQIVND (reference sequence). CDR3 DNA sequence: TGTGCCAGTACCATGACAGGGGACTATGGCTACACCTTC. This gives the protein CASTMTGDYGYTF.

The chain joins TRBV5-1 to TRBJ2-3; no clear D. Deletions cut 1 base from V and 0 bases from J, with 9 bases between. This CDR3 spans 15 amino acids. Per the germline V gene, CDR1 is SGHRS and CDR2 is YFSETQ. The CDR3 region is CASSLQATSTDTQYF. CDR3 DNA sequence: TGCGCCAGCAGCTTGCAAGCTACTAGCACAGATACGCAGTATTTT.

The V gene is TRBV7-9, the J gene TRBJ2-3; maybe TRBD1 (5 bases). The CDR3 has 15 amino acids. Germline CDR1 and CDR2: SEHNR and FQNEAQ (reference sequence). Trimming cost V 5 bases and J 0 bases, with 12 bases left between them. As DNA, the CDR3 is TGTGCCAGCAGCCCACGGACACGGAGCACAGATACGCAGTATTTT. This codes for CASSPRTRSTDTQYF.

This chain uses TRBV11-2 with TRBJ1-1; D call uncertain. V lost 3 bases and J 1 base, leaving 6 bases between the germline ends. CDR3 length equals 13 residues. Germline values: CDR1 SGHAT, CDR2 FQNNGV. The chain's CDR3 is CASSFPGNTEAFF. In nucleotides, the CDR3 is TGTGCCAGCAGCTTCCCAGGGAACACTGAAGCTTTCTTT. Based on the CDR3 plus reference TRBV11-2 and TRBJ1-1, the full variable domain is EAGVAQSPRYKIIEKRQSVAFWCNPISGHATLYWYQQILGQGPKLLIQFQNNGVVDDSQLPKDRFSAERLKGVDSTLKIQPAKLEDSAVYLCASSFPGNTEAFFGQGTRLTVV.

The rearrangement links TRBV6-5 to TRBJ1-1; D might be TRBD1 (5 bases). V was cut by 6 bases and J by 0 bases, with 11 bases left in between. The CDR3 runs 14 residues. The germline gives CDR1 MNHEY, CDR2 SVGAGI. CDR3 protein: CASSARGMNTEAFF. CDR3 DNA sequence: TGTGCCAGCAGCGCAAGGGGCATGAACACTGAAGCTTTCTTT.

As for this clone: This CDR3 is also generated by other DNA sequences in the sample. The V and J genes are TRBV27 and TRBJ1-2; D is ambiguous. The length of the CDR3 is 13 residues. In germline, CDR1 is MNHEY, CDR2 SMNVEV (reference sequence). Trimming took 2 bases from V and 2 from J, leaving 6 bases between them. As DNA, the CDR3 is TGTGCCAGCAGTTTAGAGGGAAACTATGGCTACACCTTC. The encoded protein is CASSLEGNYGYTF.

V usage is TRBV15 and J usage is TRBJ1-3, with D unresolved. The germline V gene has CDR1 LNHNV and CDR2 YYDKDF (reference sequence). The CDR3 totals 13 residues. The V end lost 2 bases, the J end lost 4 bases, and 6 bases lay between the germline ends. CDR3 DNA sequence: TGTGCCACCAGCAGACCACAGGGAAACACCATATATTTT. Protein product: CATSRPQGNTIYF.

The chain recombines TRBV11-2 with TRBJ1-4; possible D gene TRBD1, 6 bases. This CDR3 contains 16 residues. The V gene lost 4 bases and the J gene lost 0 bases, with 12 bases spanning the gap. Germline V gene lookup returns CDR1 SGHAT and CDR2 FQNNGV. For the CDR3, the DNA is TGTGCCAGCAGCTCCGCGGACAGCTCAACTAATGAAAAACTGTTTTTT. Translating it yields CASSSADSSTNEKLFF. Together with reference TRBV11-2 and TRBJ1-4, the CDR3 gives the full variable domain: EAGVAQSPRYKIIEKRQSVAFWCNPISGHATLYWYQQILGQGPKLLIQFQNNGVVDDSQLPKDRFSAERLKGVDSTLKIQPAKLEDSAVYLCASSSADSSTNEKLFFGSGTQLSVL.

The CDR3 bases are TGTGCCAGCAGCTCCCACGCGGGGGGAGTATATCAGCCCCAGCATTTT. Its protein is CASSSHAGGVYQPQHF. V is TRBV7-2 and J is TRBJ1-5; D might be TRBD1 (5 bases). Looked up from germline, CDR1 is SGHTA and CDR2 is FQGNSA. V lost 4 bases, J lost 5 bases, and 18 bases lay in between. CDR3 length: 16 amino acids.

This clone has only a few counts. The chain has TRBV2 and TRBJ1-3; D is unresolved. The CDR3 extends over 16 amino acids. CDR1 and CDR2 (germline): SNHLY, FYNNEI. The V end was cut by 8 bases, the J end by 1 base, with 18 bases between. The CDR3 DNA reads TGTGCCAGCGCCCAAAACATTGCATCTTCTGGAAACACCATATATTTT. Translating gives CASAQNIASSGNTIYF.

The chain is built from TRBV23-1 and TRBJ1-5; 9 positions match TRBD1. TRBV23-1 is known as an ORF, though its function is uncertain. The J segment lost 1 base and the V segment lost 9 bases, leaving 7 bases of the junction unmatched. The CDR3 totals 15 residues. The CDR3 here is CASPDRGVSNQPQHF. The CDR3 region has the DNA TGCGCCAGTCCGGACAGGGGAGTCAGCAATCAGCCCCAGCATTTT.

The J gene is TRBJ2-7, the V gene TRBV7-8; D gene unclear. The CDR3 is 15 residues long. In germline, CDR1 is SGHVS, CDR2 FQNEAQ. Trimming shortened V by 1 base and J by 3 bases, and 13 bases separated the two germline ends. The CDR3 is CASSLVEALFYEQYF. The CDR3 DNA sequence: TGTGCCAGCAGCTTAGTTGAGGCCCTCTTCTACGAGCAGTACTTC.

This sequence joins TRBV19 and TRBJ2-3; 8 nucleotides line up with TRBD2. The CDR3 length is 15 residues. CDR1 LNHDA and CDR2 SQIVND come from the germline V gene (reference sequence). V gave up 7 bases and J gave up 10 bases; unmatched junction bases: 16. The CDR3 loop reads CASTQASGFLGAQYF. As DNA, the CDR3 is TGTGCCAGTACCCAGGCTAGCGGGTTCCTTGGTGCGCAGTATTTT.